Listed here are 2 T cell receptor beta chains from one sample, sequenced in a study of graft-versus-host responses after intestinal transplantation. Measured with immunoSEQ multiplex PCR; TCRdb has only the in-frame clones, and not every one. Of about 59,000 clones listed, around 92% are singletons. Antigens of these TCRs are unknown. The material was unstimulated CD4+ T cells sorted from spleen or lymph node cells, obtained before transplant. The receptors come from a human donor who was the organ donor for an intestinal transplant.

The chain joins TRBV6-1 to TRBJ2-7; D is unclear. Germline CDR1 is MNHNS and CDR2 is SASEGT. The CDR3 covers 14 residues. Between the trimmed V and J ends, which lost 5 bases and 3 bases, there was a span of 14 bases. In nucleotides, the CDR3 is TGTGCCAGCAGTCCTTCCTTTTTCCACTACGAGCAGTACTTC. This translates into CASSPSFFHYEQYF.

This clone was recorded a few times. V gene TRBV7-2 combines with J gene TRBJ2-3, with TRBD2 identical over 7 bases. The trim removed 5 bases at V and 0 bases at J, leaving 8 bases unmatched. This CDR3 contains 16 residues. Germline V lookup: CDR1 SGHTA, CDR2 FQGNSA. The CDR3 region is CASSPLGGGSTDTQYF. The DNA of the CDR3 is TGTGCCAGCAGCCCCCTTGGGGGGGGGAGCACAGATACGCAGTATTTT.